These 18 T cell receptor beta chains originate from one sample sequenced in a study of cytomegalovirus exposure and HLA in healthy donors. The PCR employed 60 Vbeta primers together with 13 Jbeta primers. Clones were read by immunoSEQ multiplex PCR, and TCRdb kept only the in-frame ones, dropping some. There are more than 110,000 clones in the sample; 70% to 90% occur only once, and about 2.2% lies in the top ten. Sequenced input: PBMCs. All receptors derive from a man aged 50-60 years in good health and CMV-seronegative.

The CDR3 region has the DNA TGTGCCAGCGCCCCAGGGGCTAGCGGGCCCTACGAGCAGTACTTC. Encoded protein: CASAPGASGPYEQYF. The chain links TRBV27 to TRBJ2-7; 8 bases align to TRBD2. The junction had 11 bases not matched to a gene; V was cut back by 8 bases and J by 2 bases. Per germline, CDR1 MNHEY and CDR2 SMNVEV (reference sequence). The CDR3 runs to 15 residues.

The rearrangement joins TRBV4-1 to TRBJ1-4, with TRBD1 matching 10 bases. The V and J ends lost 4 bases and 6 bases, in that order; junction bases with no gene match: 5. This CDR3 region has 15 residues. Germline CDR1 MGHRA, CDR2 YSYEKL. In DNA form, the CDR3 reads TGCGCCAGCAGCCGAATAGGACAGGGGGATGAAAAACTGTTTTTT. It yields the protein CASSRIGQGDEKLFF.

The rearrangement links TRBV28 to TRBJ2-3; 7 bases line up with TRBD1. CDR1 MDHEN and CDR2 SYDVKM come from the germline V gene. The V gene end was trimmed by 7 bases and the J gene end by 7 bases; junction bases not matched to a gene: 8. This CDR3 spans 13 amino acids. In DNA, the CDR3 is TGTGCCAGCATATCACAGGGGTTGAATACGCAGTATTTT. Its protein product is CASISQGLNTQYF. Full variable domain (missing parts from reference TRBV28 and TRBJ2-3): DVKVTQSSRYLVKRTGEKVFLECVQDMDHENMFWYRQDPGLGLRLIYFSYDVKMKEKGDIPEGYSVSREKKERFSLILESASTNQTSMYLCASISQGLNTQYFGPGTRLTVL.

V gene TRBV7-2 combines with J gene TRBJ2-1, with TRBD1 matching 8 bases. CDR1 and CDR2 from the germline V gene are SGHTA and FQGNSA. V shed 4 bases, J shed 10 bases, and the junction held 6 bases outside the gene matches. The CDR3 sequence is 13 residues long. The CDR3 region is CASSSSRGLEQFF. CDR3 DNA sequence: TGTGCCAGCAGCTCATCCAGGGGGCTGGAGCAGTTCTTC. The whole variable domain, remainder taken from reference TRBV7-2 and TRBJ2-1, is GAGVSQSPSNKVTEKGKDVELRCDPISGHTALYWYRQSLGQGLEFLIYFQGNSAPDKSGLPSDRFSAERTGGSVSTLTIQRTQQEDSAVYLCASSSSRGLEQFFGPGTRLTVL.

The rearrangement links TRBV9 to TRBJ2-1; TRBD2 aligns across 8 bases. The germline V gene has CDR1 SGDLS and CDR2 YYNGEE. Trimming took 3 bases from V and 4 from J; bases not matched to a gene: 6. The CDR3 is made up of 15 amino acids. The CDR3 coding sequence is TGTGCCAGCAGCGCCGGGGGGGGGATTTACAATGAGCAGTTCTTC. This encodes CASSAGGGIYNEQFF.

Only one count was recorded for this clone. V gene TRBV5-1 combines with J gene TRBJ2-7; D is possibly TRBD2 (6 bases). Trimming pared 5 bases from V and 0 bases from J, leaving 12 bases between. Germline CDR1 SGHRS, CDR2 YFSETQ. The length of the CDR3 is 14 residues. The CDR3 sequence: CASSRGTSSYEQYF. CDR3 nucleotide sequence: TGCGCCAGCAGTCGCGGGACGTCCTCCTACGAGCAGTACTTC. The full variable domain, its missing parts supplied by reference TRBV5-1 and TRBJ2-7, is KAGVTQTPRYLIKTRGQQVTLSCSPISGHRSVSWYQQTPGQGLQFLFEYFSETQRNKGNFPGRFSGRQFSNSRSEMNVSTLELGDSALYLCASSRGTSSYEQYFGPGTRLTVT.

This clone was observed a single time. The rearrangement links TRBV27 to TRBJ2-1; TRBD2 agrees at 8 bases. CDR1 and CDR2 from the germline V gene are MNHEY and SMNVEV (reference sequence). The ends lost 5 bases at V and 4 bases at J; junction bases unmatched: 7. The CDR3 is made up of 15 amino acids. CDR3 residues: CASSPRAGGYNEQFF. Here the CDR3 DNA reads TGTGCCAGCAGTCCAAGGGCGGGGGGATACAATGAGCAGTTCTTC.

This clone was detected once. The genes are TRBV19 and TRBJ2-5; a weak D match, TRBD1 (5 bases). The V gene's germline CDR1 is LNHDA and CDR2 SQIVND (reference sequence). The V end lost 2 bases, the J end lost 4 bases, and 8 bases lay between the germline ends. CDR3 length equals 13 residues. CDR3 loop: CASSISRGETQYF. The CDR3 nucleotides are TGTGCCAGTAGTATAAGTAGGGGAGAGACCCAGTACTTC.

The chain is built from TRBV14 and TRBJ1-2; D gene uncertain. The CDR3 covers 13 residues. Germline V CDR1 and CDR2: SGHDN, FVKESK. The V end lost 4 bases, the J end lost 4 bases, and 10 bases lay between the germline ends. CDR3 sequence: CASSLLRGYGYTF. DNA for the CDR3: TGTGCCAGCAGCCTTCTCCGGGGCTATGGCTACACCTTC.

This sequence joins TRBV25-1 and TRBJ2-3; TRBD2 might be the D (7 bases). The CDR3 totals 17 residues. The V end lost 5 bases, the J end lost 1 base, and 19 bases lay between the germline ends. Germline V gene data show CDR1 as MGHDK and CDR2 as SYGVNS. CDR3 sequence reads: CASSPLAVGGRTDTQYF. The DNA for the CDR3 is TGTGCCAGCAGTCCCCTAGCGGTCGGGGGGCGCACAGATACGCAGTATTTT.

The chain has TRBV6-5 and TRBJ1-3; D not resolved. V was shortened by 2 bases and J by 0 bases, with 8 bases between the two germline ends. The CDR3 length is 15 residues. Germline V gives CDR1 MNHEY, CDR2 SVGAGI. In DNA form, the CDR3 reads TGTGCCAGCAGTTACGACGGGAGCTCTGGAAACACCATATATTTT. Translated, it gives CASSYDGSSGNTIYF.

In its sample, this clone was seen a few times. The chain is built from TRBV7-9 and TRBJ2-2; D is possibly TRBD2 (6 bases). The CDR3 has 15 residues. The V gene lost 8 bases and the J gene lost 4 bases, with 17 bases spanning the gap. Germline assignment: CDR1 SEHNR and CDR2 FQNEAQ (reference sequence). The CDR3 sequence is CASPGEAGPTGELFF. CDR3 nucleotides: TGTGCCAGCCCCGGGGAGGCGGGGCCCACCGGGGAGCTGTTTTTT.

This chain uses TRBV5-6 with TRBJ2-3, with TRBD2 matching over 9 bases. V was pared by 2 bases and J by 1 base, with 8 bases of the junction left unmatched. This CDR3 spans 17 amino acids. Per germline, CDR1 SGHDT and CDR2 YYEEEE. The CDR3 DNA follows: TGTGCCAGCAGCTTTGGCGGGGGGGTCCGTCGCACAGATACGCAGTATTTT. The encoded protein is CASSFGGGVRRTDTQYF.

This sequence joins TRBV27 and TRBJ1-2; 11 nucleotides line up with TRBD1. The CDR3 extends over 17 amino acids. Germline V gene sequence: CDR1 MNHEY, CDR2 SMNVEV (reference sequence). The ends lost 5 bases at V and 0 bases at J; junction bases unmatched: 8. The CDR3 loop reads CASSPAGTGGTNYGYTF. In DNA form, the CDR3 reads TGTGCCAGCAGTCCAGCCGGGACAGGGGGGACTAACTATGGCTACACCTTC.

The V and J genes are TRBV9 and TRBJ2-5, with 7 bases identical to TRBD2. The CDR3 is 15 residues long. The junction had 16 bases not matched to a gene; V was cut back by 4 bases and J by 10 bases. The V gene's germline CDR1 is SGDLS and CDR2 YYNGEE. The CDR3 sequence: CASSPSGAPRDGQYF. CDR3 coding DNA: TGTGCCAGCAGCCCTAGCGGAGCTCCAAGAGATGGCCAGTACTTC.

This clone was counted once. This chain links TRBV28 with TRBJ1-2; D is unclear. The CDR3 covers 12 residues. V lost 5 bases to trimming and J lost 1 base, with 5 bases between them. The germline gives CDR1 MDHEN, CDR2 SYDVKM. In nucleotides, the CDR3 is TGTGCCAGCAGTAACAGTAACTATGGCTACACCTTC. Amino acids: CASSNSNYGYTF.

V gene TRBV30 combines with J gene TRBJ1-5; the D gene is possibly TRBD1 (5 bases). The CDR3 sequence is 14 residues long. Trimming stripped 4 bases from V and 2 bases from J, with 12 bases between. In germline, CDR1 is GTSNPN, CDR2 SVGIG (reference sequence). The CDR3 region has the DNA TGTGCCTGGACGGGCCAAGGGGGCAATCAGCCCCAGCATTTT. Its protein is CAWTGQGGNQPQHF.

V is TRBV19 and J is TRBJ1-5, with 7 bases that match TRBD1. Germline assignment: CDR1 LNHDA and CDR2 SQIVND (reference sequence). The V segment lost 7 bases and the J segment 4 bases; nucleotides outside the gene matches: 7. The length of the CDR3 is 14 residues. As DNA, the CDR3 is TGTGCCAGTACGCGGACAGGACTAAATCAGCCCCAGCATTTT. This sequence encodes CASTRTGLNQPQHF.